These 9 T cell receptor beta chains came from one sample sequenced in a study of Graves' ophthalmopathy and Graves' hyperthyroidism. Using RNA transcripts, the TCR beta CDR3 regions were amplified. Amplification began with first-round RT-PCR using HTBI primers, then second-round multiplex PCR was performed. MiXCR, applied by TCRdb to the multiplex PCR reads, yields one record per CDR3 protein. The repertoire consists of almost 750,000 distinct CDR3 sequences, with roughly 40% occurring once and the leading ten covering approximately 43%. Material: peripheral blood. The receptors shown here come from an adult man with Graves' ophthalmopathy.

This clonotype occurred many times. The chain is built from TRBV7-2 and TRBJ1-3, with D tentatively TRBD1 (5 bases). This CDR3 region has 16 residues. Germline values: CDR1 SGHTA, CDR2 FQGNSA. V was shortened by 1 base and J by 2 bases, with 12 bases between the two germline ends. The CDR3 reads CASSLVTGVTGNTIYF. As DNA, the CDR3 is TGTGCCAGCAGCTTAGTCACGGGGGTTACTGGAAACACCATATATTTT.

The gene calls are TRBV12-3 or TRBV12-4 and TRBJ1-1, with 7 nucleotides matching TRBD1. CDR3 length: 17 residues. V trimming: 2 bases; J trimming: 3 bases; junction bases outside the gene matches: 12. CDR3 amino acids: CASSLRDRVGWYTEAFF. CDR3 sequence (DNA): TGTGCCAGCAGTTTACGAGACAGGGTGGGGTGGTACACTGAAGCTTTCTTT.

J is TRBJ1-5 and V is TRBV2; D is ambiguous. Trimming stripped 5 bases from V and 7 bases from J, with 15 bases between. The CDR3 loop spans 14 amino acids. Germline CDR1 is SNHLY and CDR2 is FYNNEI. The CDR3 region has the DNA TGTGCCAGCAGTTTACGTTTTGCGGCCCAGCCCCAGCATTTT. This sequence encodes CASSLRFAAQPQHF.

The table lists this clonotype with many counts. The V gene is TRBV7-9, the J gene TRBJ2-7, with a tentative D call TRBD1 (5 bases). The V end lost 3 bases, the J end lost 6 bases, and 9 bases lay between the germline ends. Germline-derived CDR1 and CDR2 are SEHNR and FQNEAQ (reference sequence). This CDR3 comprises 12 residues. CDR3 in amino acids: CASSFSGAEQYF. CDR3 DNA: TGTGCCAGCAGCTTTAGTGGGGCCGAGCAGTACTTC.

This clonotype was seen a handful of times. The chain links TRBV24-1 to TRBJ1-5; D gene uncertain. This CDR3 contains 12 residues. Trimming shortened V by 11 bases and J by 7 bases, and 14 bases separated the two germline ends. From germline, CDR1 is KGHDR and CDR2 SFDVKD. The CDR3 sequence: CASSQSGQPQHF. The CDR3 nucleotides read TGTGCCAGCAGCCAAAGCGGACAGCCCCAGCATTTT.

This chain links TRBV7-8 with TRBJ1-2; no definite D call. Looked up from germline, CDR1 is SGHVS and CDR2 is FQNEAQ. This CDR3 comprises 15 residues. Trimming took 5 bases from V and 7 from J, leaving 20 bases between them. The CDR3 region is CASSPSGRTGRGYTF. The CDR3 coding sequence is TGTGCCAGCAGCCCCTCGGGAAGAACGGGTCGTGGCTACACCTTC.

The CDR3 nucleotides are TGTGCCAGCAGCTCGCTCCAGGGTAGGTACACTGAAGCTTTCTTT. Amino acid sequence: CASSSLQGRYTEAFF. The chain employs TRBV5-6 and TRBJ1-1; a weak D match, TRBD1 (5 bases). Germline V gene sequence: CDR1 SGHDT, CDR2 YYEEEE. The CDR3 covers 15 residues. The V end was cut by 3 bases, the J end by 3 bases, with 15 bases between.

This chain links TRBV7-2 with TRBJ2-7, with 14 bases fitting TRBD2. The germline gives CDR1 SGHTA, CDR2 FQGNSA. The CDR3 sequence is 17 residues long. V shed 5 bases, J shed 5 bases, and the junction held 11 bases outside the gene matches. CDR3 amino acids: CASSPRLAGGPMDEQYF. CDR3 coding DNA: TGTGCCAGCAGCCCGAGACTAGCGGGAGGGCCAATGGACGAGCAGTACTTC.

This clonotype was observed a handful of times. DNA of the CDR3: TGCAGTGCTACACAGGGTTACAATCAGCCCCAGCATTTT. It translates to CSATQGYNQPQHF. The chain recombines TRBV20-1 with TRBJ1-5, with a tentative D call TRBD1 (6 bases). CDR3 length: 13 amino acids. The V gene lost 4 bases and the J gene lost 3 bases, with 10 bases spanning the gap. Germline CDR1 DFQATT, CDR2 SNEGSKA (reference sequence).